A selection of T cell receptor beta chains follows, all from one sample in a study of cytomegalovirus exposure and HLA in healthy donors. The protocol was immunoSEQ multiplex PCR, while the TCRdb copy is restricted to in-frame clones and leaves out a portion. Here the sample spans under 200,000 clones, about 80% being singletons. The source material was PBMCs. These receptors were obtained from a man between 18 and 35 years old in good health and CMV-seropositive. The CDR3 runs from the conserved cysteine through the conserved F or W. D genes are given only for firm matches. Clone size is stated in some rows and not others, as once, few, many or a class when expanded.

CDR3 protein,CDR3 DNA,clone size,D gene,J gene,V gene
CASTLAGGDTDTQYF,TGCGCCAGCACCTTAGCGGGAGGCGACACAGATACGCAGTATTTT,.,TRBD2,TRBJ2-3,TRBV5-1
CASSIGSGSADTQYF,TGTGCCAGTAGTATAGGTAGCGGGAGTGCAGATACGCAGTATTTT,.,TRBD2,TRBJ2-3,TRBV19
CASSFLETQAEQYF,TGTGCCAGCAGCTTCCTGGAGACACAGGCCGAGCAGTACTTC,once,.,TRBJ2-7,TRBV7-8
CASRYIAQTGYAGYTF,TGTGCCAGCAGATATATAGCCCAAACAGGGTATGCTGGCTACACCTTC,.,.,TRBJ1-2,TRBV6-6
CASSIGGHLNTEAFF,TGTGCCAGCAGTATAGGGGGACACCTGAACACTGAAGCTTTCTTT,few,.,TRBJ1-1,TRBV2
CSVSGGNYGYTF,TGCAGCGTTTCAGGGGGGAACTATGGCTACACCTTC,.,TRBD1,TRBJ1-2,TRBV29-1
CSAIRGQGKGGYEQYF,TGCAGCGCGATTCGTGGACAGGGGAAAGGAGGATACGAGCAGTACTTC,.,TRBD1,TRBJ2-7,TRBV29-1
CASSPRLAGGQDTQYF,TGTGCCAGCAGCCCCAGACTAGCGGGGGGGCAAGATACGCAGTATTTT,.,TRBD2,TRBJ2-3,TRBV9
CASSLESQNEKLFF,TGCGCCAGCAGCTTGGAGTCACAGAATGAAAAACTGTTTTTT,once,.,TRBJ1-4,TRBV5-1
CASRNGQLYGYTF,TGTGCCAGCAGGAACGGACAGCTATATGGCTACACCTTC,.,.,TRBJ1-2,TRBV6-5
CASSYGSADEKLFF,TGTGCCAGTAGTTATGGGAGCGCTGATGAAAAACTGTTTTTT,once,.,TRBJ1-4,TRBV19
CASSVQGRVWDTEAFF,TGCGCCAGCAGCGTCCAGGGTAGGGTGTGGGACACTGAAGCTTTCTTT,.,.,TRBJ1-1,TRBV5-1
CASSLALTFEQYF,TGTGCCAGCAGCTTAGCCCTAACTTTCGAGCAGTACTTC,.,.,TRBJ2-7,TRBV7-9
CASSFARVNTEAFF,TGTGCCAGCAGCTTTGCCAGGGTGAACACTGAAGCTTTCTTT,.,.,TRBJ1-1,TRBV5-5
CASSLVGAVDGYTF,TGTGCCAGCAGCTTAGTGGGGGCGGTGGATGGCTACACCTTC,.,.,TRBJ1-2,TRBV7-9
CASSGQGARGYTF,TGTGCCAGCAGTGGACAGGGGGCGCGTGGCTACACCTTC,.,TRBD1,TRBJ1-2,TRBV2
CASSRGLAGVYEQYF,TGTGCCAGCAGCCGGGGACTAGCGGGAGTTTACGAGCAGTACTTC,.,TRBD2,TRBJ2-7,TRBV7-9
CASSISRTGVQPQHF,TGTGCCAGTAGTATTTCCCGGACAGGGGTCCAGCCCCAGCATTTT,.,TRBD1,TRBJ1-5,TRBV19
CASSQGQGAVTEAFF,TGTGCCAGCAGCCAGGGACAGGGGGCAGTAACTGAAGCTTTCTTT,.,TRBD1,TRBJ1-1,TRBV4-2
CASSLGSAGTGELFF,TGTGCCAGCAGCCTCGGGTCCGCGGGCACCGGGGAGCTGTTTTTT,.,.,TRBJ2-2,TRBV7-9
CASSFHIRDYQGGIYF,TGCGCCAGCAGCTTTCACATCCGGGACTACCAAGGAGGTATATACTTC,.,TRBD2,TRBJ2-5,TRBV5-1
CASSADRSQETQYF,TGTGCCAGCAGCGCGGACAGGTCGCAAGAGACCCAGTACTTC,.,TRBD1,TRBJ2-5,TRBV9
CASSSTSGFRTEAFF,TGCGCCAGCAGCTCGACCTCAGGGTTTCGCACTGAAGCTTTCTTT,few,.,TRBJ1-1,TRBV5-1
CATSGTEVNSQYF,TGTGCCACCTCCGGGACTGAAGTAAACAGTCAGTACTTC,.,.,TRBJ2-4,TRBV15
CASSLFRTGEEVTEAFF,TGTGCCAGCAGCTTATTTAGGACAGGGGAAGAGGTCACTGAAGCTTTCTTT,.,TRBD1,TRBJ1-1,TRBV7-8
CASREAAPTDTQYF,TGTGCCAGCAGAGAAGCAGCGCCCACAGATACGCAGTATTTT,.,.,TRBJ2-3,TRBV6-5
CAWSPGLAGGSDTQYF,TGTGCCTGGAGTCCTGGGCTAGCGGGCGGCTCAGATACGCAGTATTTT,.,TRBD2,TRBJ2-3,TRBV30
CASSQGLAAYEQYF,TGTGCCAGCAGTCAGGGACTAGCGGCCTACGAGCAGTACTTC,.,TRBD2,TRBJ2-7,TRBV6-5
CASTFSGAQYF,TGTGCCAGCACCTTCTCCGGGGCCCAGTACTTC,.,.,TRBJ2-5,TRBV28
CASSPQGAGNFNYGYTF,TGCGCCAGCAGCCCGCAGGGGGCTGGTAATTTTAACTATGGCTACACCTTC,.,TRBD1,TRBJ1-2,TRBV5-1
CSVVSRNTIYF,TGCAGCGTTGTTTCCCGGAACACCATATATTTT,few,.,TRBJ1-3,TRBV29-1
CASSYDSAGAGELFF,TGTGCCAGCAGTTACGATTCAGCGGGAGCCGGGGAGCTGTTTTTT,few,TRBD2,TRBJ2-2,TRBV27
CSVGSSGPRAQTQYF,TGCAGCGTTGGGTCGTCGGGTCCGCGCGCCCAGACCCAGTACTTC,.,.,TRBJ2-5,TRBV29-1
CASSLVQNAEAFF,TGTGCCAGCAGCTTAGTGCAGAACGCTGAAGCTTTCTTT,.,.,TRBJ1-1,TRBV7-9
CASSLELGIDTQYF,TGTGCCAGCAGCTTAGAACTAGGGATAGATACGCAGTATTTT,.,.,TRBJ2-3,TRBV7-2
CASSLQGRSNQPQHF,TGTGCCAGCAGTCTCCAGGGAAGGAGCAATCAGCCCCAGCATTTT,.,.,TRBJ1-5,TRBV2